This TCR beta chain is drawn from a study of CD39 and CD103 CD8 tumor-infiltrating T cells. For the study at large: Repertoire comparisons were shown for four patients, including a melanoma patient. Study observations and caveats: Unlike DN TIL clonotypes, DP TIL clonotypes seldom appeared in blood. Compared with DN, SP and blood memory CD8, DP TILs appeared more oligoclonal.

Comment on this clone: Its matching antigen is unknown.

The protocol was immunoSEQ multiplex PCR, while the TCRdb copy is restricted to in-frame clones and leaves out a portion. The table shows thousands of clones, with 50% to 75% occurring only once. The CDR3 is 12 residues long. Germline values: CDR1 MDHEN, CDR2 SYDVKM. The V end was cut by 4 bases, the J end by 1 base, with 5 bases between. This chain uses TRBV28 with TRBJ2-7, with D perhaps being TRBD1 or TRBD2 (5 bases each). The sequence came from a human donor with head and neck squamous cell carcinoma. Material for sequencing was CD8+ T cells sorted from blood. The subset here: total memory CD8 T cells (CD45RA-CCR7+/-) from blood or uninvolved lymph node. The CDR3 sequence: CASSWGSYEQYF. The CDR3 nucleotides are TGTGCCAGCAGTTGGGGGTCCTACGAGCAGTACTTC.